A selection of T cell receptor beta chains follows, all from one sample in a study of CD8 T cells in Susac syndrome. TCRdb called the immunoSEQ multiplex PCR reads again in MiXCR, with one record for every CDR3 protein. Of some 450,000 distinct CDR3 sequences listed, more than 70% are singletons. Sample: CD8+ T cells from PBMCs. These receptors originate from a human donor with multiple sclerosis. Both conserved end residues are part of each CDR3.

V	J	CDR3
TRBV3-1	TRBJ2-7	CASSQDSTSGYEQYF
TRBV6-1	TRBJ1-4	CASSVMGAGEKLFF
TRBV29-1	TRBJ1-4	CSVAGSDEKLFF
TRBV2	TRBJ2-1	CASSGQERENEQFF
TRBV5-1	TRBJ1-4	CASSPGQGRREKLFF
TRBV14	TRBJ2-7	CASSQAERSYEQYF
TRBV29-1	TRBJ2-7	CSVATGAYEQYF
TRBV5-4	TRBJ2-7	CASSLASGSDEQYF
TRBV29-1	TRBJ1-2	CSVDQGIDGYTF
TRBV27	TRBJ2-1	CASSFFGDYNEQFF
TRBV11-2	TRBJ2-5	CASSFWEVETQYF
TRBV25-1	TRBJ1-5	CASGHYNQPQHF
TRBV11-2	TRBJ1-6	CASSLVTAPNSPLHF
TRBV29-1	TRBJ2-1	CSVPGTGWFDEQFF
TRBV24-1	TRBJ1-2	CATSEATGNYGYTF
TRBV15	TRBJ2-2	CATSRGDRGSPGELFF
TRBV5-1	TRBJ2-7	CASRGGDRTYYEQYF
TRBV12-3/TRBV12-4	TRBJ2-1	CASSPPFGLAGVSEQFF
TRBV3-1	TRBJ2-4	CASSQDFDKNIQYF
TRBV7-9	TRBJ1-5	CASSFGGTNQPQHF
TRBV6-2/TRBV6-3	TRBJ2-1	CASSYLAGGPDPIYNEQFF
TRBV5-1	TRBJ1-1	CASSSEVPTEAFF
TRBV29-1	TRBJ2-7	CSVGGSEFYEQYF
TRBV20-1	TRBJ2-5	CSARDLGPRQETQYF
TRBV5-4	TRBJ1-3	CASSLAAGSGNTIYF
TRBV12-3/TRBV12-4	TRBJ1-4	CASSFEGAAEKLFF
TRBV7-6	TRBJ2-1	CASSLAWGGPVNEQFF
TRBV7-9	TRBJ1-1	CASSGQDREAFF
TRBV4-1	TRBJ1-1	CASSPPGARGGTEAFF
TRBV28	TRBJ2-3	CASGFSVTDQYF
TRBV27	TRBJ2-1	CASSLSRENEQFF
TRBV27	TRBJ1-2	CASKVSTGPYGYTF
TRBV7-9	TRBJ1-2	CASRSRDRGYTF
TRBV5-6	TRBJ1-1	CASSSPGKGWNTEAFF
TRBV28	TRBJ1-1	CAAWGGLTEAFF
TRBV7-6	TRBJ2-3	CASSSRPRGGEGDTQYF
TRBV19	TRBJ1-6	CASSIRAVNSPLHF
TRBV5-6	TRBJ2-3	CASSLSSGTYTDTQYF
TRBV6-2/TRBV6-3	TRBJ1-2	CASSYEVGYGYTF
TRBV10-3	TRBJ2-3	CAISDGLAGVGDTQYF
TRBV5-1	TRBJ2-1	CASSLGQGETNEQFF
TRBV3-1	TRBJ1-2	CASSWGPGVYGYTF
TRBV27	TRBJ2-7	CASSSIGGQSYEQYF
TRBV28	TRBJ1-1	CASSPRDSEAFF
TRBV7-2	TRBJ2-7	CASSFFPGNYEQYF
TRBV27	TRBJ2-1	CASSLRGAHNEQFF
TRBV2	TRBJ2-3	CASSEAGVSTDTQYF
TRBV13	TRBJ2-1	CASSLRGPYNEQFF
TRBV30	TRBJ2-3	CAWTYDYPGTGTDTQYF
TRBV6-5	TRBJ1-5	CASSYSRADQPQHF
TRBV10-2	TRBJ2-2	CASSALADKNTGELFF
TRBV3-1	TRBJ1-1	CASSHMTGMNTEAFF
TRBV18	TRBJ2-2	CASSPTPTTGELFF
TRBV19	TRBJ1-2	CASSGRQRNYGYTF